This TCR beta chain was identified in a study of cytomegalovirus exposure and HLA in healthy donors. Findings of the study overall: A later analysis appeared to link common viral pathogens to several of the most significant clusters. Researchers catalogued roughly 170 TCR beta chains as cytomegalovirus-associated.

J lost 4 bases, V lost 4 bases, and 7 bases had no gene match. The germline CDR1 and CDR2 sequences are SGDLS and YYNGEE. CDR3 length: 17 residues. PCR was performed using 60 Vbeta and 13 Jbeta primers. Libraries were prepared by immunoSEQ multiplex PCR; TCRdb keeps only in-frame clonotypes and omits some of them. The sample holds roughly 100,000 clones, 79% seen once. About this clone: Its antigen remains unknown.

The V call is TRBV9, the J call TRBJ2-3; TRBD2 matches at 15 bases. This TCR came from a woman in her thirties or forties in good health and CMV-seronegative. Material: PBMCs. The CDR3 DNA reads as TGTGCCAGCAGCCCCAAGGGACTAGCGGGGGGATCAGATACGCAGTATTTT. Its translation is CASSPKGLAGGSDTQYF. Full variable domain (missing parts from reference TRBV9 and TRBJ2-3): DSGVTQTPKHLITATGQRVTLRCSPRSGDLSVYWYQQSLDQGLQFLIQYYNGEERAKGNILERFSAQQFPDLHSELNLSSLELGDSALYFCASSPKGLAGGSDTQYFGPGTRLTVL.